This T cell receptor beta chain was identified in a study of response to subunit inactivated influenza vaccine. Overall study results and limits: The authors put forward the suggestion that each seasonal influenza vaccination may bring in only a limited number of new T cells.

TCRdb passed the RT-PCR reads through MiXCR, listing each CDR3 protein once. The sample lists 450,000 to 600,000 distinct CDR3 sequences, more than 7% occurring once. This clonotype has more than one count but fewer than ten. Its antigen is not known. CDR1 is SGHAT, CDR2 FQNNGV, per germline. Trimming stripped 2 bases from V and 3 bases from J, with 22 bases between. The CDR3 is made up of 18 amino acids. The chain employs TRBV11-2 and TRBJ2-5; the D call may be TRBD1 or TRBD2 (6 bases each). The sequence derives from a man aged 50 to 75 who received an inactivated influenza vaccine. The sample was PBMCs from blood, taken less than 30 months after vaccination. As DNA, the CDR3 is TGTGCCAGCAGCTTATGGGGGCCCACGGGACGGACTAAAGAGACCCAGTACTTC. Translated: CASSLWGPTGRTKETQYF. Together with reference TRBV11-2 and TRBJ2-5, the CDR3 gives the full variable domain: EAGVAQSPRYKIIEKRQSVAFWCNPISGHATLYWYQQILGQGPKLLIQFQNNGVVDDSQLPKDRFSAERLKGVDSTLKIQPAKLEDSAVYLCASSLWGPTGRTKETQYFGPGTRLLVL.